These 22 T cell receptor beta chains share one sample of origin, sequenced in a study of cytotoxic CD8 clonotypes in ibrutinib-treated CLL. Measured with immunoSEQ multiplex PCR; TCRdb has only the in-frame clones, and not every one. The table has about 140,000 clones, 70% to 85% seen once; the top ten hold roughly a quarter. The material was PBMCs, obtained after 12 months of ibrutinib treatment. The receptor source for this set is a human donor with chronic lymphocytic leukemia.

In this sample, this clone turned up a few times. The V call is TRBV6-5, the J call TRBJ2-1; TRBD1 aligns across 11 bases. CDR3 size: 15 residues. Germline V CDR1 and CDR2: MNHEY, SVGAGI. The V and J ends lost 6 bases and 4 bases, in that order; junction bases with no gene match: 5. CDR3 loop: CASREDRGHYNEQFF. The DNA for the CDR3 is TGTGCCAGCAGGGAGGACAGGGGGCATTACAATGAGCAGTTCTTC.

This clone appeared a single time. The chain combines TRBV6-4 with TRBJ2-3; TRBD2 matches at 12 bases. Per germline, CDR1 MRHNA and CDR2 SNTAGT. This CDR3 is built from 15 residues. V lost 6 bases, J lost 4 bases, and 5 bases stayed unmatched. Written as DNA, the CDR3 is TGTGCCAGCAGCCTCCTAGCGGGAGGGGCAGATACGCAGTATTTT. Amino acid sequence: CASSLLAGGADTQYF.

This clone is a singleton in its sample. The chain has TRBV28 and TRBJ1-2; a possible D gene is TRBD1 (5 bases). CDR1 is MDHEN and CDR2 is SYDVKM in the germline V gene. This CDR3 comprises 13 residues. Trimming took off 6 bases at V and 4 bases at J, with 12 bases between the two ends. As DNA, the CDR3 is TGTGCCAGCAGCGCGGGACGGGTCTATGGCTACACCTTC. Translated: CASSAGRVYGYTF.

V usage is TRBV27 and J usage is TRBJ2-5; 9 bases are shared with TRBD1. V shed 7 bases, J shed 4 bases, and the junction held 10 bases outside the gene matches. The CDR3 spans 15 residues. Germline V gives CDR1 MNHEY, CDR2 SMNVEV (reference sequence). The CDR3 here is CASKNRDRVLETQYF. The CDR3 DNA reads TGTGCCAGCAAAAACCGGGACAGGGTTTTAGAGACCCAGTACTTC.

V and J are TRBV7-9 and TRBJ1-1; D ambiguous. Germline assignment: CDR1 SEHNR and CDR2 FQNEAQ (reference sequence). The CDR3 totals 14 residues. Trimming pared 5 bases from V and 1 base from J, leaving 11 bases between. The CDR3 DNA follows: TGTGCCAGCAGCCCCCGACCGGGGAACACTGAAGCTTTCTTT. This gives the protein CASSPRPGNTEAFF.

CDR3 DNA sequence: TGTGCCAGCAAAAGGGTTCCCTATGGCTACACCTTC. It is translated as CASKRVPYGYTF. The gene calls are TRBV6-1 and TRBJ1-2, with D unresolved. Germline lookup yields CDR1 MNHNS and CDR2 SASEGT. Trimming removed 7 bases from V and 4 bases from J, with 10 bases in between. CDR3 length equals 12 residues.

This clone was seen only a few times. This sequence joins TRBV6-5 and TRBJ1-5; TRBD1 matches 7 bases. The J segment lost 2 bases and the V segment lost 8 bases, leaving 3 bases of the junction unmatched. In germline, CDR1 is MNHEY, CDR2 SVGAGI. The CDR3 has 13 amino acids. The CDR3 region has the DNA TGTGCCAGCGCAGACAGGGGCAATCAGCCCCAGCATTTT. Amino acids: CASADRGNQPQHF.

V gene TRBV7-6 combines with J gene TRBJ1-1, with D tentatively TRBD1 (6 bases). Trimming took 5 bases from V and 3 from J, leaving 13 bases between them. CDR3 length: 14 amino acids. From germline, CDR1 is SGHVS and CDR2 FNYEAQ. The CDR3, as DNA: TGTGCCAGCAGCCCCAGACAGGCCTACACTGAAGCTTTCTTT. This codes for CASSPRQAYTEAFF.

This clone was seen once. The chain joins TRBV19 to TRBJ1-1, with D hard to call. The germline V gene has CDR1 LNHDA and CDR2 SQIVND (reference sequence). The V end lost 6 bases, the J end lost 3 bases, and 11 bases lay between the germline ends. CDR3 size: 13 residues. The chain's CDR3 is CASSTVLYTEAFF. The CDR3 DNA follows: TGTGCCAGTAGCACGGTCCTGTACACTGAAGCTTTCTTT.

J is TRBJ2-5 and V is TRBV5-4; D gene uncertain. V was shortened by 1 base and J by 4 bases, with 8 bases between the two germline ends. The CDR3 length is 13 residues. Germline CDR1 SGHNT, CDR2 YYREEE (reference sequence). CDR3 coding DNA: TGTGCCAGCAGCTTGAACGGCCCAGAGACCCAGTACTTC. Protein product: CASSLNGPETQYF.

This rearrangement joins TRBV5-1 to TRBJ1-1, with 12 bases identical to TRBD1. The CDR3 length is 15 residues. From germline, CDR1 is SGHRS and CDR2 YFSETQ. J lost 1 base, V lost 4 bases, and 2 bases had no gene match. CDR3 DNA sequence: TGCGCCAGCAGCGGGGGACAGGGGGCGAACACTGAAGCTTTCTTT. Its translation is CASSGGQGANTEAFF.

This clone was observed a single time. V is TRBV2 and J is TRBJ2-7; TRBD2 is a possible D gene (6 bases). There are 16 residues in the CDR3. The V end was cut by 6 bases, the J end by 4 bases, with 22 bases between. Germline V gene lookup returns CDR1 SNHLY and CDR2 FYNNEI. In nucleotides, the CDR3 is TGTGCCAGCAGGGGCCTGGCGACGGGAGTGGGTTACGAGCAGTACTTC. Translated, it gives CASRGLATGVGYEQYF.

The gene calls are TRBV28 and TRBJ1-5; tentative D call: TRBD1 (5 bases). This CDR3 contains 17 residues. Germline V gene lookup returns CDR1 MDHEN and CDR2 SYDVKM. Between the trimmed V and J ends, which lost 6 bases and 5 bases, there was a span of 23 bases. In nucleotides, the CDR3 is TGTGCCAGCAGGCTAGGGGCGAGTGGGTTTGGGCATCAGCCCCAGCATTTT. Its translation is CASRLGASGFGHQPQHF.

The gene calls are TRBV7-2 and TRBJ2-7; the D gene is possibly TRBD1 (5 bases). Germline values: CDR1 SGHTA, CDR2 FQGNSA. The CDR3 has 15 amino acids. Trimming left V 1 base short and J 4 bases short, with 14 bases between. CDR3 region: CASSLGQGKGYEQYF. CDR3 coding DNA: TGTGCCAGCAGCTTAGGCCAGGGTAAGGGTTACGAGCAGTACTTC.

Here the CDR3 DNA reads TGTGCCAGCAGCTTTACAGGGGGACTACCGCTCTTCGAGCAGTACTTC. Its translation: CASSFTGGLPLFEQYF. The V call is TRBV7-2, the J call TRBJ2-7; D possibly corresponds to TRBD1 (8 bases). Deletions cut 3 bases from V and 6 bases from J, with 21 bases between. Germline assignment: CDR1 SGHTA and CDR2 FQGNSA. This CDR3 comprises 16 residues.

This chain uses TRBV5-1 with TRBJ2-5; D is ambiguous. CDR3 size: 15 residues. Germline V CDR1 and CDR2: SGHRS, YFSETQ. V gave up 0 bases and J gave up 3 bases, with 12 bases separating them. CDR3 sequence reads: CASSLVGSGEETQYF. CDR3 DNA sequence: TGCGCCAGCAGCTTGGTAGGCTCTGGGGAAGAGACCCAGTACTTC. Filled out from reference TRBV5-1 and TRBJ2-5, the complete variable domain reads KAGVTQTPRYLIKTRGQQVTLSCSPISGHRSVSWYQQTPGQGLQFLFEYFSETQRNKGNFPGRFSGRQFSNSRSEMNVSTLELGDSALYLCASSLVGSGEETQYFGPGTRLLVL.

Relative to its sample, this clone is medium-sized. The V call is TRBV19, the J call TRBJ1-5; 8 bases are shared with TRBD1. V was clipped by 4 bases and J by 7 bases; unmatched bases: 3. In germline, CDR1 is LNHDA, CDR2 SQIVND (reference sequence). The CDR3 runs 13 residues. This chain's CDR3 is CASSTRGPQPQHF. CDR3 sequence (DNA): TGTGCCAGTAGTACCAGGGGGCCACAGCCCCAGCATTTT.

This sequence joins TRBV21-1 and TRBJ2-5; TRBD1 reflects the table's D call only, with no check against the DNA. TRBV21-1 is assigned pseudogene status. This CDR3 is 12 amino acids long. Written as DNA, the CDR3 is TGTGCCAGCAGCCTTAGGACAGGGGTAAAGTACTTC. Translated, it gives CASSLRTGVKYF.

CDR3 in DNA: TGTGCCTGGGATGGACTAGCGGGGTGGTCGGATACGCAGTATTTT. This codes for CAWDGLAGWSDTQYF. This chain connects TRBV30 to TRBJ2-3; 12 nucleotides agree with TRBD2. The J segment lost 6 bases and the V segment lost 5 bases, leaving 9 bases of the junction unmatched. The CDR3 contains 15 residues. Germline V gives CDR1 GTSNPN, CDR2 SVGIG (reference sequence).

This chain links TRBV18 with TRBJ2-5; 9 bases match TRBD2. Germline CDR1 is KGHSH and CDR2 is LQKENI. The CDR3 runs to 15 residues. The V segment lost 7 bases and the J segment 5 bases; nucleotides outside the gene matches: 11. This CDR3 is CASYQRGLARETQYF. CDR3 in DNA: TGTGCCAGCTACCAGAGGGGACTAGCACGGGAGACCCAGTACTTC.

The chain recombines TRBV27 with TRBJ2-2, with D perhaps TRBD2 (6 bases). The CDR3 consists of 19 residues. With 3 bases removed from V and 6 bases from J, the gap between germline ends came to 26 bases. Germline V gives CDR1 MNHEY, CDR2 SMNVEV (reference sequence). CDR3 sequence (DNA): TGTGCCAGCAGTTTCGGAGGGGCTAGTTTTCTGGATTTACCCGGGGAGCTGTTTTTT. Residues: CASSFGGASFLDLPGELFF.

As concerns this clone: A much larger clone is a single base away; this may be a read error. Other DNA sequences in this specimen translate into the identical CDR3. The gene calls are TRBV14 and TRBJ2-5; D gene ambiguous. Looked up from germline, CDR1 is SGHDN and CDR2 is FVKESK. This CDR3 comprises 11 residues. V dropped 3 bases and J dropped 1 base, with 0 bases sitting between them. The CDR3, as DNA: TGTGCCAGCAGCCACCAAGAGACCCAGTACTTC. This translates into CASSHQETQYF.